This T cell receptor beta chain was obtained from a study of T cells in Graves' hyperthyroidism and ophthalmopathy. The CDR3 totals 14 residues. The germline CDR1 and CDR2 sequences are MDHEN and SYDVKM. Unmatched junction bases numbered 11, after V lost 9 bases and J lost 3 bases. Regarding the study as a whole: Ophthalmopathy stood apart from stable hyperthyroidism in a 13 V-J model. Blood shared most expanded thyroid clonotypes above 0.001.

Comment on this clonotype: Its specificity is not known.

What was amplified from RNA transcripts were TCR beta CDR3 regions. HTBI primers drove first-round RT-PCR of the TCR CDR3. One entry per CDR3 protein results from TCRdb running MiXCR on the multiplex PCR reads. Found here are about 420,000 distinct CDR3 sequences, roughly 13% of them singletons; the top ten hold 5.3%. Sequenced material: blood. The chain is built from TRBV28 and TRBJ2-7, with 7 positions matching TRBD1. The source is a young woman with Graves' hyperthyroidism. Here the CDR3 DNA reads TGTGCCAGTCAGACCAGGGGGTTAAGCTACGAGCAGTACTTC. It specifies CASQTRGLSYEQYF.